This T cell receptor beta chain was sequenced in a study of CD8 T cells in ankylosing spondylitis. CDR1 GTSNPN and CDR2 SVGIG come from the germline V gene (reference sequence). This CDR3 is 13 amino acids long. With 0 bases removed from V and 7 bases from J, the gap between germline ends came to 12 bases. TCRdb analysed the 5' RACE reads with MiXCR anew, one entry per CDR3 protein. Of 200,000 to 250,000 distinct CDR3 sequences in the sample, about 18% were seen once. Study conclusions and caveats: A TCR beta motif of eight highly homologous variants appeared characteristic of ankylosing spondylitis blood.

For this clonotype: Its antigen remains unknown.

This clonotype was obtained from a male donor with ankylosing spondylitis. The V call is TRBV30, the J call TRBJ1-1; D gene ambiguous. The sequenced sample was blood, either unsorted or a sorted T cell fraction (not recorded which). As DNA, the CDR3 is TGTGCCTGGAGTGTAGGGTACTCCTTTGAAGCTTTCTTT. Its translation is CAWSVGYSFEAFF.